This TCR beta chain was recorded in a study of somatic mutations in cytotoxic T cells in rheumatoid arthritis. Per germline, CDR1 MNHEY and CDR2 SMNVEV (reference sequence). The CDR3 has 13 residues. V lost 5 bases, J lost 7 bases, and 5 bases stayed unmatched. This table comes from immunoSEQ multiplex PCR, and its TCRdb copy is limited to in-frame clones, with some not included. The sample lists fewer than 40,000 clones, 82% occurring once. This clone was observed a handful of times. The source is an adult with rheumatoid arthritis. The sequencing input was CD8+ T cells sorted from blood. The V gene is TRBV27, the J gene TRBJ1-2, with 9 bases that match TRBD1. For the CDR3, the DNA is TGTGCCAGCAGTCCCGGGACAGGGTTTGGCTACACCTTC. It is translated as CASSPGTGFGYTF.